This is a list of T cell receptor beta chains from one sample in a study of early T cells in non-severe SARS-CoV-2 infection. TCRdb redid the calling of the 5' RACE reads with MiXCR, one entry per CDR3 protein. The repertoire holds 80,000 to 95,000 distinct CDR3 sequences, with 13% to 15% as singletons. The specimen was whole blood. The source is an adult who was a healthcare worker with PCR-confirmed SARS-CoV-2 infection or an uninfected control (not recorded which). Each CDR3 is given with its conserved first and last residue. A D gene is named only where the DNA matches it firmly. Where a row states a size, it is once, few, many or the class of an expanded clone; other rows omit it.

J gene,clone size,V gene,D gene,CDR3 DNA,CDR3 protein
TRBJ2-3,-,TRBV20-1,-,TGCAGTGCTAGAGATCTGGCGGAGTCGTTCCCAGATACGCAGTATTTT,CSARDLAESFPDTQYF
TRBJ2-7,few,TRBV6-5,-,TGTGCCAGCAGTCGCTTGTCGGGGGCGTCCACCTACGAGCAGTACTTC,CASSRLSGASTYEQYF
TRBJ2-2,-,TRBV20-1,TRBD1,TGCAGTGCTAGCGATACTGGGACAGGGCGCACCGGGGAGCTGTTTTTT,CSASDTGTGRTGELFF
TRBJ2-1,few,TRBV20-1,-,TGCAGTCCTAGGGGGTACAATGAGCAGTTCTTC,CSPRGYNEQFF
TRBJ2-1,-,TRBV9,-,TGTGCCGCCCGTCGGGAGTTCTTC,CAARREFF
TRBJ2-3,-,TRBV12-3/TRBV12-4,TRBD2,TGTGCCAGCAGAACGGGACTAGCGGGGACACGAAGCAATACGCAGTATTTT,CASRTGLAGTRSNTQYF
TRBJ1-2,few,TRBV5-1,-,TGCGCCAGCAGTCTAGAAGCCAGGTTAGGCTACACCTTC,CASSLEARLGYTF
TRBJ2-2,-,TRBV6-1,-,TGTGCCAGCCCGGGGGACAGCAACACCGGGGAGCTGTTTTTT,CASPGDSNTGELFF
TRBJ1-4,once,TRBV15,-,TGTGCCACCAGCAGGGGTAGAGGGAAAGCAACTAATGAAAAACTGTTTTTT,CATSRGRGKATNEKLFF
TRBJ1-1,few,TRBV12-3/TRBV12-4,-,TGTGCCAGCACCGGACAGCTGAACACTGAAGCTTTCTTT,CASTGQLNTEAFF
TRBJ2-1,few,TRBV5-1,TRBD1,TGCGCCAGCACCTGGGACAGCTACAATGAGCAGTTCTTC,CASTWDSYNEQFF
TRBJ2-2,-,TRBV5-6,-,TGTGCCAGCAGCTTGGTCCACACCGGGGAGCTGTTTTTT,CASSLVHTGELFF
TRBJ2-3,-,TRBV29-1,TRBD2,TGCAGCGTTGGGGAGGGCAGCACAGATACGCAGTATTTT,CSVGEGSTDTQYF
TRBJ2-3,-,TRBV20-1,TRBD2,TGCAATGCCAGCGGGGGGAGCACAGATACGCAGTATTTT,CNASGGSTDTQYF
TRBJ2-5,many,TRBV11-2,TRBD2,TGTGCCAGCAGCTTAGGGGTGAAAAGCGGGGGGCCTTCGGAGACCCAGTACTTC,CASSLGVKSGGPSETQYF
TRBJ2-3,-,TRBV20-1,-,TGCAGTGCTCCCTATACTAGCACAGATACGCAGTATTTT,CSAPYTSTDTQYF
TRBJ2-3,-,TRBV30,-,TGTGCCTGGAATGAGGGGCTAGGAACAGATACGCAGTATTTT,CAWNEGLGTDTQYF
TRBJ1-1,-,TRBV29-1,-,TGCAGCGCAGGGGCAAGGGACACTGAAGCTTTCTTT,CSAGARDTEAFF
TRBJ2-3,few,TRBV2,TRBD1,TGTGCCAGTGGACAGGGGGCTGGTGATACGCAGTATTTT,CASGQGAGDTQYF
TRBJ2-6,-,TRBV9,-,TGTGCCAGCGCGACAGGAGAGCCTGGGGCCAACGTCCTGACTTTC,CASATGEPGANVLTF
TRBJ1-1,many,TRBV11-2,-,TGTGCCAGCAGCTTAGAGAGGGGGAACACTGAAGCTTTCTTT,CASSLERGNTEAFF
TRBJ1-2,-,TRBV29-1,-,TGCAGCGTTGTTCTGGACAGCGATGGCTACACCTTC,CSVVLDSDGYTF
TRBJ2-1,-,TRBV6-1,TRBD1,TGTGCCAGCAGTAGTCAGGGGGCTAACAATGAGCAGTTCTTC,CASSSQGANNEQFF
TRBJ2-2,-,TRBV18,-,TGTGCCAGCTCACCGGTCAGGCTAATCGACACCGGGGAGCTGTTTTTT,CASSPVRLIDTGELFF
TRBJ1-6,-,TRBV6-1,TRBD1,TGTGCCAGTTGGACAGGGCATAATTCACCCCTCCACTTT,CASWTGHNSPLHF
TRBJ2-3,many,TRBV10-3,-,TGTGCCATCAGTGAGTCGAATTCCTGGGAGGTTACGCAGTATTTT,CAISESNSWEVTQYF
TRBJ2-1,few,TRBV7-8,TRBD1,TGTGCCAGCAGCTTAGCTGGACAGGGGGCGAATGAGCAGTTCTTC,CASSLAGQGANEQFF
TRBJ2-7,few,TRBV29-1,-,TGCAGCGTGACAGCTCATACCTACGAGCAGTACTTC,CSVTAHTYEQYF
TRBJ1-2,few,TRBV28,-,TGTGCCAGCAGTTTAAGGCAGGCCGACGCCTATGGCTACACCTTC,CASSLRQADAYGYTF
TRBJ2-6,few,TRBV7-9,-,TGTGCCAGCAGCTTAGGATCCTCTGGGGCCAACGTCCTGACTTTC,CASSLGSSGANVLTF
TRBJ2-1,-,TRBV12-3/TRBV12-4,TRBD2,TGTGCCAGCAGTTTATTACCCGGGACCACTAGCGGGAGCTCCTACAATGAGCAGTTCTTC,CASSLLPGTTSGSSYNEQFF